This TCR beta chain was sequenced in a study of T cell repertoires in cytomegalovirus infection. MiXCR was run by TCRdb on the reads, yielding one entry per CDR3 protein. This sample carries 50,000 to 55,000 distinct CDR3 sequences, about a fifth of them seen once, and the ten largest clones take approximately 25%. This clonotype was recorded a few times. Its matching antigen is unknown. General observations from the study: CMV-specific TCR beta clonotypes restricted by HLA-C dominated the ex vivo response.

This CDR3 contains 15 residues. Germline assignment: CDR1 LNHDA and CDR2 SQIVND (reference sequence). V gave up 5 bases and J gave up 11 bases, with 24 bases separating them. The chain joins TRBV19 to TRBJ1-1; possibly TRBD1 for D (5 bases). The TCR comes from a human donor in good health (CMV status not recorded). Some clones in this sample may be carry-over from other donors' samples. Source: CD8+ T cells from cultured PBMCs, taken from culture after CMV antigen stimulation. CDR3 protein: CASSLQPGPGGLAFF. The CDR3 DNA is TGTGCCAGTAGTCTGCAACCGGGACCGGGAGGATTGGCTTTCTTT.